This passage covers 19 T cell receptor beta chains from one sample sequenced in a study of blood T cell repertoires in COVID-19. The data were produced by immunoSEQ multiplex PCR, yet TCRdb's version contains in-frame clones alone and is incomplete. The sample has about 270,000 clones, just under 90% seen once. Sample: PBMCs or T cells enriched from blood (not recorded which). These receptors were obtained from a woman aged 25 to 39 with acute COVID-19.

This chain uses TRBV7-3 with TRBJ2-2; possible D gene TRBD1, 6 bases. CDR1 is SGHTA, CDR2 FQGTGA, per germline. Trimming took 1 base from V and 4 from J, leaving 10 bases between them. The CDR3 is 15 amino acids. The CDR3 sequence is CASSLMQGSTGELFF. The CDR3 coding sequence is TGTGCCAGCAGCTTAATGCAGGGGAGCACCGGGGAGCTGTTTTTT. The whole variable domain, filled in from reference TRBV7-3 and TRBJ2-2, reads GAGVSQTPSNKVTEKGKYVELRCDPISGHTALYWYRQSLGQGPEFLIYFQGTGAADDSGLPNDRFFAVRPEGSVSTLKIQRTERGDSAVYLCASSLMQGSTGELFFGEGSRLTVL.

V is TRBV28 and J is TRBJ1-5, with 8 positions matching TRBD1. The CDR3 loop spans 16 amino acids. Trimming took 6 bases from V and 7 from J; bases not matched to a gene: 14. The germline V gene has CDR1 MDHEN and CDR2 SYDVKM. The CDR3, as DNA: TGTGCCAGCAGGGTGACAGGGGACCCCCGGGGGCAGCCCCAGCATTTT. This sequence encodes CASRVTGDPRGQPQHF.

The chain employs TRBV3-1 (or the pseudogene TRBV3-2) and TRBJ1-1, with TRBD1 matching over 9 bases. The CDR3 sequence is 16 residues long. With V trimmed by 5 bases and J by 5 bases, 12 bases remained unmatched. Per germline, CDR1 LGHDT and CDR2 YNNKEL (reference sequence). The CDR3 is CASSSMGQGGWTEAFF. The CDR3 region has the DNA TGTGCCAGCAGCTCGATGGGACAGGGAGGGTGGACTGAAGCTTTCTTT.

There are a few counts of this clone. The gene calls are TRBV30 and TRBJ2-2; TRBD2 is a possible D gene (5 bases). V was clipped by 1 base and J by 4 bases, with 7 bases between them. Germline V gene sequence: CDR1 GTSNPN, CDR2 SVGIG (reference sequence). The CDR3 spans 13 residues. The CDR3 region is CAWSASGTGELFF. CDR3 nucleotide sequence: TGTGCCTGGAGTGCAAGCGGCACCGGGGAGCTGTTTTTT.

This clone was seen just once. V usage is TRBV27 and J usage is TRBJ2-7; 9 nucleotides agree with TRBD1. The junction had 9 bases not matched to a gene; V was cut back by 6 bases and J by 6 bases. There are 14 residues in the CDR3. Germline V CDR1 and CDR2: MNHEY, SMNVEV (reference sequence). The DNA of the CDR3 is TGTGCCAGCAGCCGGGACAGGGCTTTAGGCGAGCAGTACTTC. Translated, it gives CASSRDRALGEQYF.

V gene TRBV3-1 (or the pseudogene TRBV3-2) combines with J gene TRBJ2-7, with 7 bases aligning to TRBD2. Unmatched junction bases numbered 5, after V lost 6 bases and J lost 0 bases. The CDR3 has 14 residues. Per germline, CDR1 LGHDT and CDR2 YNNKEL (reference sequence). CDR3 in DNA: TGTGCCAGCAGTAGCACTAGCGTCTCCTACGAGCAGTACTTC. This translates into CASSSTSVSYEQYF.

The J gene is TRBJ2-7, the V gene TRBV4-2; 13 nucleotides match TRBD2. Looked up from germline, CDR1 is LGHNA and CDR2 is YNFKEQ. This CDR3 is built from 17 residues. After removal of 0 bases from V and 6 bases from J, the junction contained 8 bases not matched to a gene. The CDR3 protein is CASSQDPRTSGSSEQYF. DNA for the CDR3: TGTGCCAGCAGCCAAGATCCACGGACTAGCGGGAGTAGCGAGCAGTACTTC.

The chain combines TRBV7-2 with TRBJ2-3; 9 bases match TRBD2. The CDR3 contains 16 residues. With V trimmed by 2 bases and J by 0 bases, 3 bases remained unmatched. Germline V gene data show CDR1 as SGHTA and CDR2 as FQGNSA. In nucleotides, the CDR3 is TGTGCCAGCAGCTTACTAGCGGGGCTAAGCACAGATACGCAGTATTTT. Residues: CASSLLAGLSTDTQYF.

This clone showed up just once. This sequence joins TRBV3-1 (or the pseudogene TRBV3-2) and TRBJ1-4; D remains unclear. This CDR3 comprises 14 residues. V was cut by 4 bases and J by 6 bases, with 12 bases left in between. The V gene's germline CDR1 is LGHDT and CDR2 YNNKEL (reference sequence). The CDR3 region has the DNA TGTGCCAGCAGCCCCGGGAGTTATGATGAAAAACTGTTTTTT. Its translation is CASSPGSYDEKLFF.

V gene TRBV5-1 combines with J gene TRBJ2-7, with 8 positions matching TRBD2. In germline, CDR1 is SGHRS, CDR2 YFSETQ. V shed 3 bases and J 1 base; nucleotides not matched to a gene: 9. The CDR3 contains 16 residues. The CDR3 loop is CASSSWTSLRSYEQYF. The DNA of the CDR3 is TGCGCCAGCAGCTCGTGGACTAGCCTTAGGTCCTACGAGCAGTACTTC.

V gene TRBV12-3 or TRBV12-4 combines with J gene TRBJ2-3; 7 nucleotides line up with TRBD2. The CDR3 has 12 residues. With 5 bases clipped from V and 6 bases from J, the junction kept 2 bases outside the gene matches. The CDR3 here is CASSPGGDTQYF. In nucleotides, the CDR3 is TGTGCCAGCAGTCCGGGGGGTGATACGCAGTATTTT.

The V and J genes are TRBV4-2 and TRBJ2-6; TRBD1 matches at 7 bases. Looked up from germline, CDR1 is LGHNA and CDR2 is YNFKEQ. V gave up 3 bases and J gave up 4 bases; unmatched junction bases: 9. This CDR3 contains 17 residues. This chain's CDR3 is CASSQSTTGVGANVLTF. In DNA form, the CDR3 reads TGTGCCAGCAGCCAGTCGACCACAGGGGTCGGGGCCAACGTCCTGACTTTC.

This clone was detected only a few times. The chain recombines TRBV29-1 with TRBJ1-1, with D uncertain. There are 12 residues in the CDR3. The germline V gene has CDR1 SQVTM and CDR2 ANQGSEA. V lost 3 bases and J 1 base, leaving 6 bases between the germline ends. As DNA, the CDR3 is TGCAGCGTTGAGCCAGGGAACACTGAAGCTTTCTTT. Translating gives CSVEPGNTEAFF.

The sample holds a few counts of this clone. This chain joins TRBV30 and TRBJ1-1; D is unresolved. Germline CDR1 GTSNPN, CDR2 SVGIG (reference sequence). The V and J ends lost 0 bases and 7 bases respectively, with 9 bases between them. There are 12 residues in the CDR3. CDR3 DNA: TGTGCCTGGAGTGTTACAGTAAATGAAGCTTTCTTT. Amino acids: CAWSVTVNEAFF.

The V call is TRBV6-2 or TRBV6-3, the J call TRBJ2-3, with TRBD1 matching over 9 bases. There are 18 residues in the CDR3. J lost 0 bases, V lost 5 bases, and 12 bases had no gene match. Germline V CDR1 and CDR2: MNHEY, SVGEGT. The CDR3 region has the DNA TGTGCCAGCAGTAAGCACTTCCGGGACAGGGAGAGCACAGATACGCAGTATTTT. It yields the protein CASSKHFRDRESTDTQYF.

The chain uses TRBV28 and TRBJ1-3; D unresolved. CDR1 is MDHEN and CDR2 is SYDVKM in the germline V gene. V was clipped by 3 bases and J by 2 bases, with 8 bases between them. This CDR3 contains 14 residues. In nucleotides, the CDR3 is TGTGCCAGCAGTTTTTTAGCACCTGGAAACACCATATATTTT. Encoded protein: CASSFLAPGNTIYF.

CDR3 region: CASSPQREFNNEQFF. CDR3 coding DNA: TGTGCCAGCTCACCGCAGCGGGAGTTCAACAATGAGCAGTTCTTC. The chain has TRBV18 and TRBJ2-1, with TRBD2 identical over 8 bases. V dropped 3 bases and J dropped 5; count of bases not matched to a gene: 6. CDR3 length: 15 amino acids. Germline V lookup: CDR1 KGHSH, CDR2 LQKENI.

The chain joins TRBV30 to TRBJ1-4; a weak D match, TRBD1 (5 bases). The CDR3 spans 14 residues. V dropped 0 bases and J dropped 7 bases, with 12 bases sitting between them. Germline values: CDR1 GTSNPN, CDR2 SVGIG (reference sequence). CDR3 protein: CAWSVSGFREKLFF. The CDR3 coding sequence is TGTGCCTGGAGTGTGTCAGGGTTCCGTGAAAAACTGTTTTTT.

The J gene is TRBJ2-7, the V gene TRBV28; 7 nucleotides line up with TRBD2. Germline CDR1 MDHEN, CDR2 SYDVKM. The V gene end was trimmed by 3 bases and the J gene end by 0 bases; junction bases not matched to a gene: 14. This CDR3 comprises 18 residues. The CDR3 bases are TGTGCCAGCAGTTTCTCGGGGGGTGGGCTAGGCCCCTCCTACGAGCAGTACTTC. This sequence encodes CASSFSGGGLGPSYEQYF.